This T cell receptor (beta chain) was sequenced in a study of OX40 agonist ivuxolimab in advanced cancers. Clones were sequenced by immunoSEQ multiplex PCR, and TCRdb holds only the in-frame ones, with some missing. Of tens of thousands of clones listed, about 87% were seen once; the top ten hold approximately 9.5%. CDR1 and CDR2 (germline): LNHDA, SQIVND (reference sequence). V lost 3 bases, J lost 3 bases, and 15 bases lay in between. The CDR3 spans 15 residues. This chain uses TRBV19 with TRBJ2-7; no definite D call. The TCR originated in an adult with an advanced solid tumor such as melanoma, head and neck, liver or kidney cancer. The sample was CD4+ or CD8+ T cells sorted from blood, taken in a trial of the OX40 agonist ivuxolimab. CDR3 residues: CASSMKPGVNYEQYF. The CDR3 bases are TGTGCCAGTAGTATGAAACCCGGAGTCAACTACGAGCAGTACTTC.